Listed below are T cell receptor beta chains from one sample, sequenced in a study of regulatory T cells in long-lasting Graves disease. MiXCR was run by TCRdb on the multiplex PCR reads, yielding one entry per CDR3 protein. The sample includes roughly 610,000 distinct CDR3 sequences, roughly a sixth of them seen just once. This sample also belongs to another study, concerning T cells in Graves' hyperthyroidism and ophthalmopathy.

The sequences come from peripheral blood mononuclear cells (PBMCs), collected at new diagnosis, from a patient treated with antithyroid drugs. These receptors all stem from a man aged 18 to 30 with Graves disease. Each CDR3 is given with its conserved first and last residue. The D gene is left open where the match is weak. Size tells how often a clone was seen (once, few, many) or the class of an expanded clone, and some rows leave it out.

>NA|TRBV6-2/TRBV6-3|NA|TRBJ1-1
CAVRLGTEAFF
TGTGCCGTCAGACTGGGCACTGAAGCTTTCTTT
>NA|TRBV10-1|few|TRBJ2-7
CASKRTDDYEQYF
TGCGCCAGCAAAAGGACGGACGACTACGAGCAGTACTTC
>NA|TRBV6-8|NA|TRBJ2-2
CASSCRGRNSNTGELFF
TGTGCCAGCAGTTGTAGGGGAAGAAACTCGAACACCGGGGAGCTGTTTTTT
>NA|TRBV2|few|TRBJ2-1
CASSESPTLRNEQFF
TGTGCCAGCAGTGAATCGCCAACCCTCCGAAATGAGCAGTTCTTC
>TRBD2|TRBV30|many|TRBJ2-7
CAWHPSGTRREQYF
TGTGCCTGGCACCCCAGTGGGACTAGGCGCGAGCAGTACTTC
>TRBD2|TRBV24-1|many|TRBJ2-7
CATGTSGREDYEQYF
TGTGCGACGGGGACTAGCGGGAGAGAGGACTACGAGCAGTACTTC
>TRBD1|TRBV20-1|many|TRBJ1-5
CSARQDRNNQPQHF
TGCAGTGCTCGACAGGACAGGAACAATCAGCCCCAGCATTTT
>NA|TRBV2|few|TRBJ2-7
CASTKRYSHEQYF
TGTGCCAGCACTAAACGTTACAGCCACGAGCAGTACTTC
>NA|TRBV19|few|TRBJ2-2
CASRGGRYTGELFF
TGTGCCAGTAGGGGCGGGCGGTACACCGGGGAGCTGTTTTTT
>NA|TRBV24-1|few|TRBJ2-3
CATSDPGRITDTQYF
TGTGCCACCAGTGATCCGGGACGAATCACAGATACGCAGTATTTT
>NA|TRBV30|few|TRBJ2-4
CAWNQGENIQYF
TGTGCCTGGAATCAGGGCGAAAACATTCAGTACTTC
>NA|TRBV7-9|NA|TRBJ1-5
CASSLAGANQPQHF
TGTGCCAGCAGCTTAGCGGGGGCCAATCAGCCCCAGCATTTT
>NA|TRBV9|many|TRBJ1-1
CASSAGVGTEAFF
TGTGCCAGCAGCGCAGGGGTCGGAACTGAAGCTTTCTTT
>NA|TRBV5-6|few|TRBJ2-3
CASSPRGTTHTQYF
TGTGCCAGCAGCCCGAGGGGGACTACACATACGCAGTATTTT
>NA|TRBV7-9|many|TRBJ1-1
CASSSADKTAFF
TGTGCCAGCAGCTCGGCGGACAAAACGGCTTTCTTT